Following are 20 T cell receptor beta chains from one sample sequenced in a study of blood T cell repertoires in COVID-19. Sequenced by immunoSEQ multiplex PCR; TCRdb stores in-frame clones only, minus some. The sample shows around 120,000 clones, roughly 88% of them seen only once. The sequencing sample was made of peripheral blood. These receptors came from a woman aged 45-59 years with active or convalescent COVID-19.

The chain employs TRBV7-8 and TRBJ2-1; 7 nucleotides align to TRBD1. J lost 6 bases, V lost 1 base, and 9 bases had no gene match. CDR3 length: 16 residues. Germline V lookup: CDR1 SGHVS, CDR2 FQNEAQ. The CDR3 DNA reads TGTGCCAGCAGCTTAGGAACCGGGACAGCGACCAATGAGCAGTTCTTC. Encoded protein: CASSLGTGTATNEQFF.

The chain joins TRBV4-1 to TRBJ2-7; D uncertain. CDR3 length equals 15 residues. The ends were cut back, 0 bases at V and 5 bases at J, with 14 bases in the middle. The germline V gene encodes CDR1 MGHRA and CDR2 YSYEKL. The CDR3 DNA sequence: TGCGCCAGCAGCCAAGATAAGGAGTTTGTGAACGAGCAGTACTTC. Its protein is CASSQDKEFVNEQYF.

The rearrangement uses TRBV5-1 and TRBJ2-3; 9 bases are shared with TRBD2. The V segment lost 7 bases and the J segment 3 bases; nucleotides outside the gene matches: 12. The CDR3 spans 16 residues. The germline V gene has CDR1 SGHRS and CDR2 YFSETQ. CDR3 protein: CASHSRGLAETDTQYF. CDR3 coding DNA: TGCGCCAGCCATTCTCGGGGACTAGCTGAGACAGATACGCAGTATTTT.

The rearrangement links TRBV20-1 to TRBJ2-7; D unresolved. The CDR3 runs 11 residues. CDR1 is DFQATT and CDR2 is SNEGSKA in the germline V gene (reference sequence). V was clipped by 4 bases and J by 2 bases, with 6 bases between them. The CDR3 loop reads CSAISTYEQYF. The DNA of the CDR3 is TGCAGTGCTATTTCTACCTACGAGCAGTACTTC.

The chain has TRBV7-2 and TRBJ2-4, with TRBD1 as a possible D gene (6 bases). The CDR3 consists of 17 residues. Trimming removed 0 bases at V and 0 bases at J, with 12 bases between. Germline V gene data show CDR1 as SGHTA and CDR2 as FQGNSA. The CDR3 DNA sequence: TGTGCCAGCAGCTTAGCCCCCTGGGGGCTAGCCAAAAACATTCAGTACTTC. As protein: CASSLAPWGLAKNIQYF.

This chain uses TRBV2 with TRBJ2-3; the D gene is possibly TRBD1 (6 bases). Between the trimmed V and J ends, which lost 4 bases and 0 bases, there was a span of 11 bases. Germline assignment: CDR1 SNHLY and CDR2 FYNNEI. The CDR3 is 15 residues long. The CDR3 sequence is CASSVQGASTDTQYF. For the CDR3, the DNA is TGTGCCAGCAGTGTACAGGGAGCAAGCACAGATACGCAGTATTTT.

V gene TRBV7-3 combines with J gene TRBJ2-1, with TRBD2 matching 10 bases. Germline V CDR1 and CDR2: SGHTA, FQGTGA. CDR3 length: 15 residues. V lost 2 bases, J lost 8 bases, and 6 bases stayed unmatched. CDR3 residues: CASSLFGAGGDEQFF. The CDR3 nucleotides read TGTGCCAGCAGCTTATTCGGAGCGGGAGGGGATGAGCAGTTCTTC.

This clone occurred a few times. The CDR3 protein is CASSKGLAYTYEQYF. The DNA of the CDR3 is TGTGCCAGCAGCAAAGGACTAGCGTATACCTACGAGCAGTACTTC. This rearrangement joins TRBV5-4 to TRBJ2-7; 9 bases fit TRBD2. The germline gives CDR1 SGHNT, CDR2 YYREEE (reference sequence). The CDR3 spans 15 residues. With 4 bases clipped from V and 2 bases from J, the junction kept 7 bases outside the gene matches.

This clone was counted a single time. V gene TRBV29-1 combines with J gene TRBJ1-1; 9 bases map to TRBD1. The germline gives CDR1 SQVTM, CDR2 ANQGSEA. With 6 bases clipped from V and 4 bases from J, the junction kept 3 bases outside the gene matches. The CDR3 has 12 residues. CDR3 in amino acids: CSVMDRGTEAFF. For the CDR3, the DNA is TGCAGCGTGATGGACAGGGGCACTGAAGCTTTCTTT.

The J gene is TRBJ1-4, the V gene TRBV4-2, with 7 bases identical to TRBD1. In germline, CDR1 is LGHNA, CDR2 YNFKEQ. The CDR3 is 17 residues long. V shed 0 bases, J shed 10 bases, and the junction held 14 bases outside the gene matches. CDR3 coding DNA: TGTGCCAGCAGCCAAGACCAAGCCGGGACAGTTCCTGGAAAACTGTTTTTT. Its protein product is CASSQDQAGTVPGKLFF.

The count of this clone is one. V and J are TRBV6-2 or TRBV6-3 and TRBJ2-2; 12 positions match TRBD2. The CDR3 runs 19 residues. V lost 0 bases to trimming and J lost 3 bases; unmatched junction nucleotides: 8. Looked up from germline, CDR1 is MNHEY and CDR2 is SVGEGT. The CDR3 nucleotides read TGTGCCAGCAGTTACTCGAACCTAGCGGGAGGGCCGGACACCGGGGAGCTGTTTTTT. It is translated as CASSYSNLAGGPDTGELFF.

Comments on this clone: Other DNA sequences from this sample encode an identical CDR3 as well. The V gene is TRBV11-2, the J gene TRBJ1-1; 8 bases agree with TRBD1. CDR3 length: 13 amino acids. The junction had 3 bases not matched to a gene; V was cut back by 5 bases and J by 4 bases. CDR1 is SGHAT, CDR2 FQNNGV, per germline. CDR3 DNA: TGTGCCAGCAGCCTTGACAGGGGCACTGAAGCTTTCTTT. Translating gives CASSLDRGTEAFF. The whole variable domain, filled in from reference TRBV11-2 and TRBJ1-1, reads EAGVAQSPRYKIIEKRQSVAFWCNPISGHATLYWYQQILGQGPKLLIQFQNNGVVDDSQLPKDRFSAERLKGVDSTLKIQPAKLEDSAVYLCASSLDRGTEAFFGQGTRLTVV.

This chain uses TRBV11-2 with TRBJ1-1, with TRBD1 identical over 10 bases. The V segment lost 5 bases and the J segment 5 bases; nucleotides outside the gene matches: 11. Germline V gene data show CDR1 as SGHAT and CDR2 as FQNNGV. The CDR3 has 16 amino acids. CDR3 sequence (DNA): TGTGCCAGCAGCCCGAATCCGGGACAGGGGATGACTGAAGCTTTCTTT. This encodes CASSPNPGQGMTEAFF.

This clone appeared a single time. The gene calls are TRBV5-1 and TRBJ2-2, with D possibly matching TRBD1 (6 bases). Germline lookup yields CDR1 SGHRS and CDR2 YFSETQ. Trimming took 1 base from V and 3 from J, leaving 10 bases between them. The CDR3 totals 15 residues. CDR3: CASSLFAGDTGELFF. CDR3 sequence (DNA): TGCGCCAGCAGCTTGTTTGCAGGGGACACCGGGGAGCTGTTTTTT. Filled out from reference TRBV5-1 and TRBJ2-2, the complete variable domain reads KAGVTQTPRYLIKTRGQQVTLSCSPISGHRSVSWYQQTPGQGLQFLFEYFSETQRNKGNFPGRFSGRQFSNSRSEMNVSTLELGDSALYLCASSLFAGDTGELFFGEGSRLTVL.

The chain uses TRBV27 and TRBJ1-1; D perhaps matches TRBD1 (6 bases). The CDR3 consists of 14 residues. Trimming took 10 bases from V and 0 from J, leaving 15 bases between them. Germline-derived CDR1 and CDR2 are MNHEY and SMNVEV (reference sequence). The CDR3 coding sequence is TGTGCCACCTCACCGGGACATTTGAACACTGAAGCTTTCTTT. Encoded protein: CATSPGHLNTEAFF.

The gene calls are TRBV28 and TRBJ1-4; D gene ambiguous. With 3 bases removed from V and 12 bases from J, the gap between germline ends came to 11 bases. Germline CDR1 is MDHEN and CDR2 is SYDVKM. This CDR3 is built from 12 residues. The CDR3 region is CASSFLGRELFF. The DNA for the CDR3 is TGTGCCAGCAGTTTCTTAGGGCGGGAACTGTTTTTT.

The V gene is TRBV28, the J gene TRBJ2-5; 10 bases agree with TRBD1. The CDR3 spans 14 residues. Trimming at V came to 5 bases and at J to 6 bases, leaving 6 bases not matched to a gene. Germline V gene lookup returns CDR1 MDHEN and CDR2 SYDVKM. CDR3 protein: CASSQPGQGKTQYF. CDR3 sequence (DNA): TGTGCCAGCAGTCAGCCGGGACAGGGGAAGACCCAGTACTTC. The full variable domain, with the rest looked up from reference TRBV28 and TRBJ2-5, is DVKVTQSSRYLVKRTGEKVFLECVQDMDHENMFWYRQDPGLGLRLIYFSYDVKMKEKGDIPEGYSVSREKKERFSLILESASTNQTSMYLCASSQPGQGKTQYFGPGTRLLVL.

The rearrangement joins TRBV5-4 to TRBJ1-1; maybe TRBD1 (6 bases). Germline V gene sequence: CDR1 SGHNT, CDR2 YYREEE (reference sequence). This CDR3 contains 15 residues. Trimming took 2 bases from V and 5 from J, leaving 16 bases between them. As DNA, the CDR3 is TGTGCCAGCAGCTTTGGACGTCTAAGGGGGACTGAAGCTTTCTTT. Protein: CASSFGRLRGTEAFF. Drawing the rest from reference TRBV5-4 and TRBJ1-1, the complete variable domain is ETGVTQSPTHLIKTRGQQVTLRCSSQSGHNTVSWYQQALGQGPQFIFQYYREEENGRGNFPPRFSGLQFPNYSSELNVNALELDDSALYLCASSFGRLRGTEAFFGQGTRLTVV.

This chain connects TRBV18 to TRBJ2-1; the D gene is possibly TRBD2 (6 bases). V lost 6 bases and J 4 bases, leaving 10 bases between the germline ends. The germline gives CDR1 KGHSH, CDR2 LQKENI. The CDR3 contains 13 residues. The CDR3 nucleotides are TGTGCCAGCTCGGGAGGTCTGTACAATGAGCAGTTCTTC. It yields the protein CASSGGLYNEQFF.

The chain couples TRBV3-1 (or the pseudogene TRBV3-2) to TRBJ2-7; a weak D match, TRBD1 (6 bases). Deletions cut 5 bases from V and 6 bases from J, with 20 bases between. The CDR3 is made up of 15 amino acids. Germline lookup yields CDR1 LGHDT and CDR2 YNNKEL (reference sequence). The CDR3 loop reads CASSEGHRAMGEQYF. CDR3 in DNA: TGTGCCAGCAGCGAAGGGCACAGGGCAATGGGCGAGCAGTACTTC.